Listed below are T cell receptor beta chains from one sample, sequenced in a study of CD8+ T cells in alopecia areata. Method: immunoSEQ multiplex PCR; TCRdb's copy keeps in-frame clones and lacks some. In the table there are 120,000 or so clones, about 50% of which are singletons. Sequencing used NKG2D-low CD8+ T cells sorted from blood. The receptors shown here come from a human donor with alopecia areata. Each CDR3 is given with its conserved first and last residue. A D gene is named only where the DNA matches it firmly. Some rows mark clone size as missing; the rest say once, few, many or name a class of expanded clone.

clone size,J gene,D gene,V gene,CDR3 DNA,CDR3 protein
-,TRBJ2-7,TRBD2,TRBV29-1,TGCAGCGTTGAGCTAGCGGGAGGGCCTCGAGAGCAGTACTTC,CSVELAGGPREQYF
once,TRBJ2-7,-,TRBV9,TGTGCCAGCAGCGGAGGACCCTTACCTCAATACGAGCAGTACTTC,CASSGGPLPQYEQYF
few,TRBJ2-1,-,TRBV14,TGTGCCAGCAGCCCACGAGGAGGGGGCAATGAGCAGTTCTTC,CASSPRGGGNEQFF
few,TRBJ2-1,-,TRBV27,TGTGCCAGCAGTTTATCGGTGTCCTCCTACAATGAGCAGTTCTTC,CASSLSVSSYNEQFF
-,TRBJ2-7,TRBD1,TRBV29-1,TGCAGCGTCATGGACAGGGGAGACTACGAGCAGTACTTC,CSVMDRGDYEQYF
few,TRBJ2-2,-,TRBV29-1,TGCAGCGTTTACTACACCGGGGAGCTGTTTTTT,CSVYYTGELFF
few,TRBJ2-1,TRBD2,TRBV14,TGTGCCAGCAGCCAAGGGCAGAGCGGGAGGGCCCTCGATGAGCAGTTCTTC,CASSQGQSGRALDEQFF
few,TRBJ2-3,-,TRBV29-1,TGCAGCGTTGAGTTGGGCGCCACTAGCACAGATACGCAGTATTTT,CSVELGATSTDTQYF
-,TRBJ2-1,-,TRBV7-9,TGTGCCAGCAGCCCGCGGGCAAGCTCCTACAATGAGCAGTTCTTC,CASSPRASSYNEQFF
-,TRBJ1-2,-,TRBV6-5,TGTGCCAGCAGACAGTACGAGGTCGGCTACACCTTC,CASRQYEVGYTF
-,TRBJ1-1,-,TRBV5-1,TGCGCCAGCAGCTTGTTCCCAGGGGAGAGCACTGAAGCTTTCTTT,CASSLFPGESTEAFF
few,TRBJ2-7,TRBD2,TRBV29-1,TGCAGCGTTGTCAGGCGGGAGAGTTATGGAGTAGAGCAGTACTTC,CSVVRRESYGVEQYF
-,TRBJ1-1,TRBD1,TRBV5-1,TGCGCCAGCAGCATAACAGGGGGCACTGAAGCTTTCTTT,CASSITGGTEAFF
once,TRBJ2-1,-,TRBV5-6,TGTGCCAGCAGCTCGGGGACCGGGGGCGCCTACAATGAGCAGTTCTTC,CASSSGTGGAYNEQFF
-,TRBJ2-3,-,TRBV15,TGTGCCACCACCATACGGACACTCCCGAACACAGATACGCAGTATTTT,CATTIRTLPNTDTQYF
few,TRBJ2-2,TRBD2,TRBV30,TGTGCCTGGAGTCCAGCGGGGGCGGACACCGGGGAGCTGTTTTTT,CAWSPAGADTGELFF
-,TRBJ1-1,-,TRBV14,TGTGCCAGCAGCCACGCGACAGTGTTGAACACTGAAGCTTTCTTT,CASSHATVLNTEAFF
few,TRBJ2-7,-,TRBV7-9,TGTGCCAGCGCGACTGTCCAGTACGAGCAGTACTTC,CASATVQYEQYF
few,TRBJ2-7,-,TRBV29-1,TGCAGCGTTGAAACGGGAGCTGCCTACGAGCAGTACTTC,CSVETGAAYEQYF
-,TRBJ2-7,-,TRBV27,TGTGCCAGCACCCAACGGGAGACTCCCTACGAGCAGTACTTC,CASTQRETPYEQYF
-,TRBJ2-2,-,TRBV29-1,TGCAGCGGGGGGTTTGGGGAAACCGGGGAGCTGTTTTTT,CSGGFGETGELFF
-,TRBJ2-7,-,TRBV5-6,TGTGCCAGCAGACCCACAGGAAGCAGCTACGAGCAGTACTTC,CASRPTGSSYEQYF
few,TRBJ2-5,TRBD2,TRBV29-1,TGCAGCGTCGATGGACTAGCGGGAGGAGTGACCCAGTACTTC,CSVDGLAGGVTQYF